This T cell receptor (beta chain) originates from a study of blood T cell repertoires in COVID-19. Study-wide background: From the United States, Italy and Spain came samples of acute and convalescent COVID-19.

Using immunoSEQ multiplex PCR, the repertoire was profiled, and TCRdb retains in-frame clones only, with some absent. Among roughly 160,000 clones listed, less than 90% were seen once. Donors of Cohort 3 who recovered were those that had two negative PCRs, clearance, or symptom resolution. The CDR3 contains 12 residues. Sequenced: PBMCs or T cells enriched from blood (not recorded which). The TCR was taken from a woman aged 50 to 65 who had recovered from COVID-19. The chain links TRBV21-1 to TRBJ1-1. TRBV21-1 is a documented pseudogene. CDR3 sequence reads: CASSKIVAEAFF. The CDR3 DNA reads TGTGCCAGCAGCAAAATAGTGGCTGAAGCTTTCTTT.